Described below is a single T cell receptor (beta chain) sequence and its context. The data derive from a study of shared T cell receptors in the human thymus. V was pared by 0 bases and J by 3 bases, with 14 bases between. The CDR3 spans 16 residues. The germline V gene encodes CDR1 SGHRS and CDR2 YFSETQ. The repertoire was sequenced with immunoSEQ multiplex PCR; TCRdb's copy has only in-frame clones and lacks some. The table includes hundreds of thousands of clones, 87% detected once. The same sample was also studied in work on human thymus T cells. Per that study: It was from resections taken during corrective heart surgery that the thymus tissue came. Repertoires sampled from thymus and blood appeared biased in V and J gene usage.

This receptor was taken from a boy under three years old with a congenital heart defect. Sequenced sample: thymocytes. J is TRBJ2-3 and V is TRBV5-1, with a tentative D call TRBD2 (6 bases). The CDR3 coding sequence is TGCGCCAGCAGCTTGGATACGGCGGGGTTTACAGATACGCAGTATTTT. This sequence encodes CASSLDTAGFTDTQYF.